A selection of T cell receptor beta chains follows, all from one sample in a study of cytomegalovirus exposure and HLA in healthy donors. Here immunoSEQ multiplex PCR was the method, and the copy in TCRdb shows in-frame clones only, minus some. Among around 200,000 clones listed, over 80% were seen once. Material: PBMCs. Receptor source: a man aged 50 to 59 in good health and CMV-seronegative. The CDR3 runs from the conserved cysteine through the conserved F or W. The D gene is left open where the match is weak. Size is omitted from some rows. Given values are once, few, many or a class for expanded clones.

clone_size j_call d_call v_call cdr3_nt cdr3_aa
. TRBJ2-5 TRBD2 TRBV5-6 TGTGCCAGCAGCTTGGTTTACGGGGGGGAGACCCAGTACTTC CASSLVYGGETQYF
few TRBJ1-5 TRBD1 TRBV5-1 TGCGCCAGCAGCCCCACGACAGGGATTAGCAATCAGCCCCAGCATTTT CASSPTTGISNQPQHF
. TRBJ1-2 . TRBV7-9 TGTGCCAGCAGCCAGTGGACTTTCCGTAACTATGGCTACACTTTC CASSQWTFRNYGYTF
. TRBJ2-7 TRBD2 TRBV5-6 TGTGCCAGCAGCTTGGAAGGTAGCGGGAGGTACGAGCAGTACTTC CASSLEGSGRYEQYF
. TRBJ1-2 . TRBV6-5 TGTGCCAGCAGGCCGACCTTGACAGGAAATTATGGCTACACCTTC CASRPTLTGNYGYTF
. TRBJ2-2 . TRBV14 TGTGCCAGCAGCCAAGTAGGGGCCGGGGAGCTGTTTTTT CASSQVGAGELFF
. TRBJ2-5 . TRBV6-6 TGTGCCAGCAGCCTCCCGGGGAGGGGGGAGACCCAGTACTTC CASSLPGRGETQYF
. TRBJ2-7 TRBD1 TRBV7-7 TGTGCTAGCAGCTTAGACAGGGGGAGCTCCTACGAGCAGTACTTC CASSLDRGSSYEQYF
. TRBJ2-5 TRBD2 TRBV19 TGTGCCAGTAGTAATAGCGGGGGGAACCAAGAGACCCAGTACTTC CASSNSGGNQETQYF
. TRBJ2-7 . TRBV7-2 TGTGCCAGCAGCTTTTTGTACAACTCCTACGAGCAGTACTTC CASSFLYNSYEQYF
few TRBJ2-1 TRBD1 TRBV7-6 TGTGCCAGCGGGACAGTGTACAATGAGCAGTTCTTC CASGTVYNEQFF